A single sample is the source of the 16 T cell receptor beta chains below, sequenced in a study of T cells in Graves' hyperthyroidism and ophthalmopathy. The TCR beta CDR3 regions underwent amplification using RNA transcripts as the source. First-round RT-PCR of the TCR CDR3 relied on the HTBI primer set. One entry per CDR3 protein results from TCRdb running MiXCR on the multiplex PCR reads. The sample has some 620,000 distinct CDR3 sequences, about 16% seen once. The sequenced sample consisted of blood. These TCRs come from a woman in her thirties with Graves' hyperthyroidism.

This clonotype was found many times. This sequence joins TRBV29-1 and TRBJ1-2; 8 nucleotides agree with TRBD1. V shed 5 bases and J 7 bases; nucleotides not matched to a gene: 12. There are 14 residues in the CDR3. Germline assignment: CDR1 SQVTM and CDR2 ANQGSEA. The CDR3 DNA is TGCAGCGTTCCTACGGACAGGGTCAACAGTGGCTACACCTTC. Protein: CSVPTDRVNSGYTF.

Ten or more counts support this clonotype. The J gene is TRBJ1-5, the V gene TRBV12-3 or TRBV12-4; the D is unclear. CDR3 size: 14 residues. V lost 0 bases and J lost 4, with 7 bases in between. CDR3 sequence reads: CASSLAQLNQPQHF. The CDR3 DNA sequence: TGTGCCAGCAGTTTAGCACAGCTGAATCAGCCCCAGCATTTT.

In its sample, this clonotype was seen many times. The CDR3 loop reads CASRNDRGTDTQYF. CDR3 in DNA: TGTGCCAGCAGGAACGACAGGGGGACAGATACGCAGTATTTT. The V call is TRBV27, the J call TRBJ2-3; 9 nucleotides align to TRBD1. Looked up from germline, CDR1 is MNHEY and CDR2 is SMNVEV (reference sequence). J was trimmed by 3 bases and V by 6 bases; bases with no gene match: 4. This CDR3 spans 14 amino acids.

This clonotype was counted ten times or more. The chain carries TRBV7-2 and TRBJ2-4, with 8 bases lining up with TRBD1. Germline values: CDR1 SGHTA, CDR2 FQGNSA. The CDR3 has 13 residues. V gave up 4 bases and J gave up 6 bases; unmatched junction bases: 2. This chain's CDR3 is CASSSGTGNIQYF. The CDR3 DNA is TGTGCCAGCAGCTCGGGGACAGGAAACATTCAGTACTTC.

This clonotype was found a few times. V usage is TRBV2 and J usage is TRBJ2-1; 12 bases map to TRBD2. J was trimmed by 3 bases and V by 10 bases; bases with no gene match: 4. The germline gives CDR1 SNHLY, CDR2 FYNNEI. This CDR3 is 14 amino acids long. DNA for the CDR3: TGTGCCACCCGGACTAGCGGGGTCTACAATGAGCAGTTCTTC. This encodes CATRTSGVYNEQFF.

There are a few counts of this clonotype. This chain links TRBV7-6 with TRBJ2-2; 10 nucleotides line up with TRBD2. The germline CDR1 and CDR2 sequences are SGHVS and FNYEAQ. Germline trimming cut 3 bases from V and 4 bases from J; bases unmatched to any gene: 2. CDR3 length: 15 residues. In nucleotides, the CDR3 is TGTGCCAGCAGCTTTAGCGGGAGGCCCACCGGGGAGCTGTTTTTT. It translates to CASSFSGRPTGELFF.

Of note for this clonotype: A much larger clone differs from this one at a single base, so this may be a read error. This chain links TRBV7-2 with TRBJ2-1; the match to TRBD1 covers 10 bases. With 4 bases clipped from V and 10 bases from J, the junction kept 4 bases outside the gene matches. CDR1 is SGHTA and CDR2 is FQGNSA in the germline V gene. This CDR3 has 13 residues. CDR3 amino acids: CASSSPGQGEQFF. CDR3 nucleotide sequence: TGTGCCAGCAGCTCACCGGGACAGGGGGAGCAGTTCTTC.

The V and J genes are TRBV6-1 and TRBJ2-3; unclear D gene. CDR3 size: 13 residues. Trimming stripped 2 bases from V and 0 bases from J, with 3 bases between. The V gene's germline CDR1 is MNHNS and CDR2 SASEGT. CDR3 DNA: TGTGCCAGCAGTGAACCTAGCACAGATACGCAGTATTTT. This translates into CASSEPSTDTQYF.

The table lists this clonotype with many counts. V gene TRBV5-1 combines with J gene TRBJ1-1; D call uncertain. There are 14 residues in the CDR3. Trimming left V 0 bases short and J 4 bases short, with 10 bases between. In germline, CDR1 is SGHRS, CDR2 YFSETQ. DNA of the CDR3: TGCGCCAGCAGCTTGGGGGTGGAAAGCACTGAAGCTTTCTTT. Its translation is CASSLGVESTEAFF.

In its sample, this clonotype was seen a few times. The J gene is TRBJ1-1, the V gene TRBV27, with D unresolved. Trimming removed 2 bases from V and 7 bases from J, with 8 bases in between. Germline-derived CDR1 and CDR2 are MNHEY and SMNVEV (reference sequence). The CDR3 consists of 12 residues. In DNA, the CDR3 is TGTGCCAGCAGTTTAGCCGGCGGTGAAGCTTTCTTT. Translated, it gives CASSLAGGEAFF.

This clonotype has more than one count but fewer than ten. The chain combines TRBV20-1 with TRBJ2-1; 10 nucleotides match TRBD1. The germline V gene has CDR1 DFQATT and CDR2 SNEGSKA (reference sequence). V shed 6 bases and J 0 bases; nucleotides not matched to a gene: 11. This CDR3 is built from 17 residues. CDR3 DNA: TGCAGTGCCCTGGGACAGGGGTTATACAGCTCCTACAATGAGCAGTTCTTC. It specifies CSALGQGLYSSYNEQFF.

Ten or more counts support this clonotype. The V and J genes are TRBV6-2 or TRBV6-3 and TRBJ2-7, with TRBD2 matching 10 bases. The J segment lost 5 bases and the V segment lost 2 bases, leaving 9 bases of the junction unmatched. This CDR3 is 16 amino acids long. Germline V gene lookup returns CDR1 MNHEY and CDR2 SVGEGT. The CDR3: CASSYVAAGGPHEQYF. The CDR3, as DNA: TGTGCCAGCAGTTACGTAGCAGCGGGAGGGCCACACGAGCAGTACTTC.

The table lists this clonotype with a few counts. The rearrangement links TRBV7-8 to TRBJ2-5; D unresolved. The germline V gene has CDR1 SGHVS and CDR2 FQNEAQ. Trimming took 4 bases from V and 5 from J, leaving 17 bases between them. The CDR3 has 15 amino acids. For the CDR3, the DNA is TGTGCCAGCAGCTACTCTCCGACTGGATGGGAGACCCAGTACTTC. This translates into CASSYSPTGWETQYF.

The table lists this clonotype with many counts. The rearrangement uses TRBV7-2 and TRBJ2-1; D may correspond to TRBD1 or TRBD2 (5 bases each). The CDR3 spans 14 residues. Per germline, CDR1 SGHTA and CDR2 FQGNSA. Trimming removed 4 bases at V and 5 bases at J, with 12 bases between. The DNA of the CDR3 is TGTGCCAGCAGCTCCTCGGGACCTCACAATGAGCAGTTCTTC. It codes for CASSSSGPHNEQFF.

The V and J genes are TRBV4-1 and TRBJ2-1, with D hard to call. In germline, CDR1 is MGHRA, CDR2 YSYEKL. The V gene lost 1 base and the J gene lost 3 bases, with 10 bases spanning the gap. The length of the CDR3 is 15 residues. CDR3 coding DNA: TGCGCCAGCAGCCAAGTGAGAGACAACTACAATGAGCAGTTCTTC. It specifies CASSQVRDNYNEQFF.

This clonotype came up a few times. This chain links TRBV24-1 with TRBJ2-1; TRBD2 matches at 8 bases. This CDR3 is built from 16 residues. V lost 0 bases, J lost 8 bases, and 8 bases stayed unmatched. CDR1 is KGHDR and CDR2 is SFDVKD in the germline V gene. The CDR3 is CATSDLQSGRGDEQFF. The CDR3 DNA sequence: TGTGCCACCAGTGATTTGCAGAGCGGGAGAGGTGATGAGCAGTTCTTC.